The rows below give T cell receptor beta chains drawn from one sample of a study of beta chain features in type 1 diabetes. TCRdb's table, derived via immunoSEQ multiplex PCR, lists solely in-frame clones and lacks some. Here the sample spans about 640,000 clones, 9.5% to 15% being singletons. Sequencing was done on a sample of naive CD4+ T cells from blood. The receptor source for this set is a man aged 25 to 40 with type 1 diabetes. Each CDR3 is given with its conserved first and last residue. Fields, in order: V gene, J gene, CDR3 length, D gene, clone size, CDR3 DNA, CDR3 protein. A D gene is named only where the DNA matches it firmly. Where a row states a size, it is once, few, many or the class of an expanded clone; other rows omit it.

V: TRBV12-5
J: TRBJ1-4
length: 16
D: .
size: few
DNA: TGTGCTAGTGGCGGAACCGGGACACGACTTAATGAAAAACTGTTTTTT
CDR3: CASGGTGTRLNEKLFF

V: TRBV7-9
J: TRBJ1-2
length: 13
D: .
size: .
DNA: TGTGCCAGCAGCTTACAGGAGGAGGATGGCTACACCTTC
CDR3: CASSLQEEDGYTF

V: TRBV7-9
J: TRBJ1-6
length: 11
D: .
size: .
DNA: TGTGCCAGCAGAGTAGGGCCTACCCTCCACTTT
CDR3: CASRVGPTLHF

V: TRBV25-1
J: TRBJ1-2
length: 13
D: .
size: few
DNA: TGTGCCAGCAGTGAGGGACTAGACTATGGCTACACCTTC
CDR3: CASSEGLDYGYTF

V: TRBV9
J: TRBJ2-1
length: 16
D: TRBD2
size: few
DNA: TGTGCCAGCAGCGTAAGGACTAGCGGGGTCTACAATGAGCAGTTCTTC
CDR3: CASSVRTSGVYNEQFF

V: TRBV7-2
J: TRBJ2-1
length: 15
D: TRBD1
size: .
DNA: TGTGCCAGCAGCTTAGGAGGGGGCCTCTTATGGGAGCAGTTCTTC
CDR3: CASSLGGGLLWEQFF

V: TRBV6-5
J: TRBJ1-5
length: 14
D: .
size: .
DNA: TGTGCCACCAAGACCGTGTTTGGGAATCAGCCCCAGCATTTT
CDR3: CATKTVFGNQPQHF

V: TRBV4-2
J: TRBJ2-5
length: 16
D: .
size: .
DNA: TGTGCCAGCAGCCAAGAAAGTTGGGGGCAGATTGAGACCCAGTACTTC
CDR3: CASSQESWGQIETQYF

V: TRBV7-2
J: TRBJ1-6
length: 14
D: .
size: .
DNA: TGTGCCAGCAGCTTAGCGCGGGACTCAACACCCCTCCACTTT
CDR3: CASSLARDSTPLHF

V: TRBV2
J: TRBJ2-5
length: 15
D: TRBD1
size: few
DNA: TGTGCCAGCAGTGAATTGGGACAGGGACCAGAGACCCAGTACTTC
CDR3: CASSELGQGPETQYF

V: TRBV10-3
J: TRBJ2-7
length: 13
D: .
size: few
DNA: TGTGCCATCAGGAACAGGGACCACTACGAGCAGTACTTC
CDR3: CAIRNRDHYEQYF